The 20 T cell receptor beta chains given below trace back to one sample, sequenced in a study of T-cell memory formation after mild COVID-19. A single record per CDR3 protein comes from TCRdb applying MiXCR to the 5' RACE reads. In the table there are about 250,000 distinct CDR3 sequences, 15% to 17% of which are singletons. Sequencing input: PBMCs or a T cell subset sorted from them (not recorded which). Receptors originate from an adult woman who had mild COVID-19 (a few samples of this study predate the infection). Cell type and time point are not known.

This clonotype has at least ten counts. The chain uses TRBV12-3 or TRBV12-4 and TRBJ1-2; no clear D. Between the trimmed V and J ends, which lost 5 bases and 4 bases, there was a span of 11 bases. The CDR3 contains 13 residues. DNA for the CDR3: TGTGCCAGCAGTCCCATGAGGGTCTATGGCTACACCTTC. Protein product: CASSPMRVYGYTF.

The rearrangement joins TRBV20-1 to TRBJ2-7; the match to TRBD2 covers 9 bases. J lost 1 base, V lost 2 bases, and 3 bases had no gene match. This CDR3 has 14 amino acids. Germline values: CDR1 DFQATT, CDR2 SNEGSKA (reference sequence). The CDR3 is CSARRSGGSYEQYF. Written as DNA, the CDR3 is TGCAGTGCTAGACGTAGCGGGGGTTCCTACGAGCAGTACTTC.

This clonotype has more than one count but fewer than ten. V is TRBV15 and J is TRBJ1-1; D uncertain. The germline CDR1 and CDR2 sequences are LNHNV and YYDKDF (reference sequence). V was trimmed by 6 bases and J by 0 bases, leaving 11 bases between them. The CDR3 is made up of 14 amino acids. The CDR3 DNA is TGTGCCACCAGGTTCCGCGGATTGAACACTGAAGCTTTCTTT. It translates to CATRFRGLNTEAFF.

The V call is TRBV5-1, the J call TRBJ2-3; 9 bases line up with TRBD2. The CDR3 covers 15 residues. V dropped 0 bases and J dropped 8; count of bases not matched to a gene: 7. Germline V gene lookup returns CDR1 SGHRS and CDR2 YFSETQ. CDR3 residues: CASSLDGTSILTQYF. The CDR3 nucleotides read TGCGCCAGCAGCTTGGACGGGACTAGCATTCTTACGCAGTATTTT.

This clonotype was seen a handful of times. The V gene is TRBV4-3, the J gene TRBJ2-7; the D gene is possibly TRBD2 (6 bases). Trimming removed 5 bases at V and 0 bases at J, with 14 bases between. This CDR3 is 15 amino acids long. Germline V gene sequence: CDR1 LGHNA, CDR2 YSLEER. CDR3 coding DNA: TGCGCCAGCAGCATCCTGAACGGGGGCTCCTACGAGCAGTACTTC. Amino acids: CASSILNGGSYEQYF.

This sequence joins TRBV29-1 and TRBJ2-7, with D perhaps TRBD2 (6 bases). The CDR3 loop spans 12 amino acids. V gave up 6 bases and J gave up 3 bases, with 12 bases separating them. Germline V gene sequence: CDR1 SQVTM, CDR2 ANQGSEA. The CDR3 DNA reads TGCAGCGTACGGGACTTTAACTACGAGCAGTACTTC. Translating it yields CSVRDFNYEQYF.

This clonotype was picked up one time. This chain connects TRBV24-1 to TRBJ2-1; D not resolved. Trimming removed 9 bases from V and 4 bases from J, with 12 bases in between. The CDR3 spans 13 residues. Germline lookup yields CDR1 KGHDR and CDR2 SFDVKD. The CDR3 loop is CATSMAVYNEQFF. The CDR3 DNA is TGTGCCACCTCCATGGCAGTTTACAATGAGCAGTTCTTC.

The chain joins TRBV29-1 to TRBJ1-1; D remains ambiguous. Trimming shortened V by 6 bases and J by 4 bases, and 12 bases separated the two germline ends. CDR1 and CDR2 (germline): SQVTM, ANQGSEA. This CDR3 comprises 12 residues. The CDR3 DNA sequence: TGCAGCGTCCTCTGGGGTACCACTGAAGCTTTCTTT. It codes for CSVLWGTTEAFF.

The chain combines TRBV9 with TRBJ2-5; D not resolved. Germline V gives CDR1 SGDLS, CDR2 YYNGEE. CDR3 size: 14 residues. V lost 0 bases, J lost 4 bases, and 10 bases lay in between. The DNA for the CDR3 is TGTGCCAGCAGCGTAGAGCTGGTGGGAGAGACCCAGTACTTC. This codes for CASSVELVGETQYF.

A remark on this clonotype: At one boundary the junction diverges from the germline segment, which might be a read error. DNA of the CDR3: TGTGCCACCAGCTTGGGACAGGGGGGAATGGGCGAGCAGTACTTC. It translates to CATSLGQGGMGEQYF. The V and J genes are TRBV7-9 and TRBJ2-7, with 11 bases that match TRBD1. Germline V gene sequence: CDR1 SEHNR, CDR2 FQNEAQ (reference sequence). CDR3 length equals 15 residues. The variable domain in full, with the rest retrieved from reference TRBV7-9 and TRBJ2-7, is DTGVSQNPRHKITKRGQNVTFRCDPISEHNRLYWYRQTLGQGPEFLTYFQNEAQLEKSRLLSDRFSAERPKGSFSTLEIQRTEQGDSAMYLCATSLGQGGMGEQYFGPGTRLTVT.

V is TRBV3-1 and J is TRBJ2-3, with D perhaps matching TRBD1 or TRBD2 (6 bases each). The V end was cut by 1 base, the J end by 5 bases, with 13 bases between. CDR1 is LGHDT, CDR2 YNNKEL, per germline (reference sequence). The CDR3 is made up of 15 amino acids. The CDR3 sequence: CASSQGGARGDTQYF. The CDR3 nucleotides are TGTGCCAGCAGCCAAGGGGGGGCGCGAGGAGATACGCAGTATTTT.

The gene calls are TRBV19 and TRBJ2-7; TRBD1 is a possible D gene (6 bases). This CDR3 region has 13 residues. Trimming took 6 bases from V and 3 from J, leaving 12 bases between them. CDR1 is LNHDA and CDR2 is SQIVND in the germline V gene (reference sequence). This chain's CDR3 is CASSRDRSYEQYF. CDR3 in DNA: TGTGCCAGTAGCCGCGACAGGAGCTACGAGCAGTACTTC.

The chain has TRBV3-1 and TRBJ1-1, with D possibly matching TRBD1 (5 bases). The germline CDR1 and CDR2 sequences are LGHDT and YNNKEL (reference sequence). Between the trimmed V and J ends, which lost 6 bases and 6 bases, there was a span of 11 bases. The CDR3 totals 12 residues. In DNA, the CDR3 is TGTGCCAGCAGGGGAGGGGAGGCTGAAGCTTTCTTT. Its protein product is CASRGGEAEAFF.

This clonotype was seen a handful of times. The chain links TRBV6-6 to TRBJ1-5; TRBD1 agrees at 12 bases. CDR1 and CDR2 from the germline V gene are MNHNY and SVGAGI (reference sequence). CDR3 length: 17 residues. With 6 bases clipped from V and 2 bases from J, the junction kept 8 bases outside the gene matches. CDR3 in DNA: TGTGCCAGCAGACGCGGGACAGGGGGCGGGGGCAATCAGCCCCAGCATTTT. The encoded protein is CASRRGTGGGGNQPQHF.

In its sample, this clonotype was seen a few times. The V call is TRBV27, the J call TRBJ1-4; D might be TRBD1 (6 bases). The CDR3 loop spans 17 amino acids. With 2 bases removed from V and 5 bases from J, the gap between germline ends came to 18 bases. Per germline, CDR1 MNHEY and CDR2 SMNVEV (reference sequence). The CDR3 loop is CASSLEGRSTGNEKLFF. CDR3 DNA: TGTGCCAGCAGTTTAGAGGGCAGGTCGACAGGAAATGAAAAACTGTTTTTT. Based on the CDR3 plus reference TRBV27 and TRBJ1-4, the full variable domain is EAQVTQNPRYLITVTGKKLTVTCSQNMNHEYMSWYRQDPGLGLRQIYYSMNVEVTDKGDVPEGYKVSRKEKRNFPLILESPSPNQTSLYFCASSLEGRSTGNEKLFFGSGTQLSVL.

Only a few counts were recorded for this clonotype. The CDR3: CASSQDGLAAGSSYNEQFF. The CDR3 DNA follows: TGTGCCAGCAGCCAAGACGGACTAGCGGCAGGAAGCTCCTACAATGAGCAGTTCTTC. J is TRBJ2-1 and V is TRBV4-2, with 10 bases that match TRBD2. CDR3 length equals 19 residues. From germline, CDR1 is LGHNA and CDR2 YNFKEQ. With V trimmed by 0 bases and J by 0 bases, 8 bases remained unmatched.

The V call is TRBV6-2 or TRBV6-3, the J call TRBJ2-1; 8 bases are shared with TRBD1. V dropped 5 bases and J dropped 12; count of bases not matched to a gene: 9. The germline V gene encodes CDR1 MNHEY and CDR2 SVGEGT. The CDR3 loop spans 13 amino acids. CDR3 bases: TGTGCCAGCAGTCAGACGGACAGGGTACGGCAGTTCTTC. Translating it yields CASSQTDRVRQFF.

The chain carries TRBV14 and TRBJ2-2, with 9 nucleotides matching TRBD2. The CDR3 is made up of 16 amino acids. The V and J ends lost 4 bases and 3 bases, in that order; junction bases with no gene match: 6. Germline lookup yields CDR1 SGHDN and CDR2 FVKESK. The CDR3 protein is CASSRIAGDYTGELFF. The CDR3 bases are TGTGCCAGCAGCCGAATAGCGGGAGACTACACCGGGGAGCTGTTTTTT.

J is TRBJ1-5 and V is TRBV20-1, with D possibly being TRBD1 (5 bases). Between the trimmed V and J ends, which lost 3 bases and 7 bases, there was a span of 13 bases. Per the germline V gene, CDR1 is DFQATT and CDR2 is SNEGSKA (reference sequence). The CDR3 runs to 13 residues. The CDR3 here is CSASGGRWQPQHF. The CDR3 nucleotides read TGCAGTGCTAGTGGGGGTAGGTGGCAGCCCCAGCATTTT.

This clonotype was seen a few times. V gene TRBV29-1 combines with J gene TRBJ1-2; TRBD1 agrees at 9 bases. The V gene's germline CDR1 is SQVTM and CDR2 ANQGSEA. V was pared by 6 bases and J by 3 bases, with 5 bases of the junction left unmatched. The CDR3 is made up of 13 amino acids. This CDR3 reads CSVRTGADYGYTF. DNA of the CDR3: TGCAGCGTGAGGACAGGGGCCGACTATGGCTACACCTTC.